This T cell receptor beta chain came from a study of response to subunit inactivated influenza vaccine. Points from the study as a whole: It was the authors' suggestion that each seasonal influenza vaccination recruits few new T cells.

This clonotype was counted a few times. Its antigen is currently unknown. TCRdb reprocessed the RT-PCR reads with MiXCR, giving one entry per CDR3 protein. Among approximately 530,000 distinct CDR3 sequences listed, less than 7.5% were seen once. Germline CDR1 is SGHDT and CDR2 is YYEEEE. The CDR3 runs 15 residues. The V segment lost 0 bases and the J segment 9 bases; nucleotides outside the gene matches: 10. Sequencing used PBMCs from blood, obtained less than 30 months after vaccination. This receptor was taken from a man in his fifties or sixties who received an inactivated influenza vaccine. This rearrangement joins TRBV5-6 to TRBJ2-7; 9 nucleotides align to TRBD1. The CDR3 region is CASSLVGTGPLAQYF. In DNA form, the CDR3 reads TGTGCCAGCAGCTTGGTTGGGACAGGGCCTTTGGCGCAGTACTTC.